The 6 T cell receptor beta chains listed next were all sequenced from one sample in a study of blood T cell repertoires in COVID-19. Assay: immunoSEQ multiplex PCR; the TCRdb copy retains only in-frame clones and omits some. The profile shows 150,000 or so clones, 85% to 90% of them singletons. Material: peripheral blood. The receptor set was obtained from a man younger than 35 with acute or convalescent COVID-19.

The chain links TRBV10-1 to TRBJ1-1; possible D gene TRBD1, 5 bases. Germline V gene data show CDR1 as WNHNN and CDR2 as SYGVQD (reference sequence). This CDR3 region has 12 residues. Deletions cut 5 bases from V and 11 bases from J, with 15 bases between. The DNA for the CDR3 is TGCGCCAGCAGTACCGGGGCTCGGGAGGCTTTCTTT. Translation: CASSTGAREAFF.

The chain links TRBV6-6 to TRBJ1-1; D may be TRBD1 (6 bases). Trimming shortened V by 7 bases and J by 1 base, and 19 bases separated the two germline ends. Germline V CDR1 and CDR2: MNHNY, SVGAGI (reference sequence). CDR3 size: 16 residues. The CDR3 spells CASKTPQGATNTEAFF. CDR3 bases: TGTGCCAGCAAAACCCCACAGGGCGCCACGAACACTGAAGCTTTCTTT.

The chain employs TRBV4-1 and TRBJ1-5; D is ambiguous. Germline V gene data show CDR1 as MGHRA and CDR2 as YSYEKL. V was trimmed by 6 bases and J by 2 bases, leaving 14 bases between them. The CDR3 is made up of 15 amino acids. CDR3 in amino acids: CASRWSPRGNQPQHF. CDR3 coding DNA: TGCGCCAGCAGGTGGTCACCCCGGGGCAATCAGCCCCAGCATTTT.

This clone was detected only once. The chain combines TRBV7-2 with TRBJ2-3; 13 bases fit TRBD2. The CDR3 spans 15 residues. Germline V gene data show CDR1 as SGHTA and CDR2 as FQGNSA. The V gene end was trimmed by 4 bases and the J gene end by 8 bases; junction bases not matched to a gene: 6. The CDR3 DNA is TGTGCCAGCAGCTCGAGACTAGCGGGGGGAAGTACGCAGTATTTT. This encodes CASSSRLAGGSTQYF.

The chain joins TRBV28 to TRBJ1-5; D is uncertain. CDR1 MDHEN and CDR2 SYDVKM come from the germline V gene. The V gene lost 7 bases and the J gene lost 2 bases, with 15 bases spanning the gap. This CDR3 spans 15 amino acids. The CDR3: CASNTDVPGNQPQHF. The CDR3 coding sequence is TGTGCCAGCAATACAGATGTCCCGGGCAATCAGCCCCAGCATTTT.

The CDR3 DNA reads TGTGCCAGCAGCCAACCAACGGGACAGGGCCTCGAGCAGTACTTC. Translated: CASSQPTGQGLEQYF. The chain combines TRBV7-9 with TRBJ2-7; 9 bases are shared with TRBD1. Looked up from germline, CDR1 is SEHNR and CDR2 is FQNEAQ (reference sequence). The J segment lost 6 bases and the V segment lost 5 bases, leaving 11 bases of the junction unmatched. The CDR3 is made up of 15 amino acids.